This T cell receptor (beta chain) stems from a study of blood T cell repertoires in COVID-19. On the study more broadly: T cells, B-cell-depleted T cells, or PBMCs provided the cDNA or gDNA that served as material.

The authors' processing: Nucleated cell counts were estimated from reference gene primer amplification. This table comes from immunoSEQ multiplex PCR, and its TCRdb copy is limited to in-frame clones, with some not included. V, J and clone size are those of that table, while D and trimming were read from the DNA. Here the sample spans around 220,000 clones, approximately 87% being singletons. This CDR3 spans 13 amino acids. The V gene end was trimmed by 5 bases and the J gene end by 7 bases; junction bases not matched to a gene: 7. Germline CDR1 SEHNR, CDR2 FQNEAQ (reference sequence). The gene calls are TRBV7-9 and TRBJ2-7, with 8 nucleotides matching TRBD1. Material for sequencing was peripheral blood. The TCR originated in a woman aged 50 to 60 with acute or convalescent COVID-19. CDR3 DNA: TGTGCCAGCAGCCTTTTGACAGGGGAAGAGCAGTACTTC. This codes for CASSLLTGEEQYF.